This TCR beta chain was sequenced for a study of blood T cell repertoires in COVID-19. Turning to the study itself: Acute and convalescent COVID-19 specimens originated in the United States, Italy and Spain.

TCRdb's copy holds only in-frame clones and misses some; the assay was immunoSEQ multiplex PCR. The data show roughly 260,000 clones, 70% to 90% seen once. In assigning cohorts, the study relied on participant-reported clinical history. Two negative PCRs, clearance, or symptom resolution had been documented for recovered Cohort 3 donors. The receptor comes from a woman aged 45-60 years who had recovered from COVID-19. Sequenced input: PBMCs or T cells enriched from blood (not recorded which).

The CDR3 region has the DNA TGCGCCAGCAGCTTGAGGACTAGCGACACCGGGGAGCTGTTTTTT. It is translated as CASSLRTSDTGELFF. V and J are TRBV5-1 and TRBJ2-2; 9 bases are shared with TRBD2. V shed 1 base and J 3 bases; nucleotides not matched to a gene: 1. Germline lookup yields CDR1 SGHRS and CDR2 YFSETQ. The CDR3 contains 15 residues. Complete variable domain (other parts from reference TRBV5-1 and TRBJ2-2): KAGVTQTPRYLIKTRGQQVTLSCSPISGHRSVSWYQQTPGQGLQFLFEYFSETQRNKGNFPGRFSGRQFSNSRSEMNVSTLELGDSALYLCASSLRTSDTGELFFGEGSRLTVL.